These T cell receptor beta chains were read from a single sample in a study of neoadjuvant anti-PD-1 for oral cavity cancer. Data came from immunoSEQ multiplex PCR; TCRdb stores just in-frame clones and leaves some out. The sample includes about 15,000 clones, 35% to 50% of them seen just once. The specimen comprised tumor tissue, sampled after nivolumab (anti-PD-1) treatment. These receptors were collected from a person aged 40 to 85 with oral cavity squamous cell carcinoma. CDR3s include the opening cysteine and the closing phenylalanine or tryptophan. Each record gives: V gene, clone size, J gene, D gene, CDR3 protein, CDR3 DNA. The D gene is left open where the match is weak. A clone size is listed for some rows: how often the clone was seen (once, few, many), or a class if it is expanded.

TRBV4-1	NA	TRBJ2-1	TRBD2	CASSQEVGLAGENEQFF	TGCGCCAGCAGCCAAGAGGTCGGTTTAGCGGGAGAAAATGAGCAGTTCTTC
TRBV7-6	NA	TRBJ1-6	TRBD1	CASSSGTGVSPLHF	TGTGCCAGCAGCTCAGGGACAGGGGTTTCACCCCTCCACTTT
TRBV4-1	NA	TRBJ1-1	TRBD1	CASSRGTGGQMNTEAFF	TGCGCCAGCAGCCGCGGGACAGGGGGTCAGATGAACACTGAAGCTTTCTTT
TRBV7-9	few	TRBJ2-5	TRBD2	CASSLLAGVETQYF	TGTGCCAGCAGCTTACTAGCGGGGGTAGAGACCCAGTACTTC
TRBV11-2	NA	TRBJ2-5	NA	CASSWGTAGETQYF	TGTGCCAGCAGCTGGGGGACAGCGGGGGAGACCCAGTACTTC
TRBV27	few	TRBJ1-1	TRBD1	CASSFTGQVNTEAFF	TGTGCCAGCAGTTTCACGGGACAGGTGAACACTGAAGCTTTCTTT
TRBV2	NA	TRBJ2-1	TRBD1	CASSERQGVNEQFF	TGTGCCAGCAGTGAACGCCAGGGGGTCAATGAGCAGTTCTTC
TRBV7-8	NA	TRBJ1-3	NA	CASSARQELTSNTIYF	TGTGCCAGCAGCGCCAGACAGGAATTAACTTCGAACACCATATATTTT
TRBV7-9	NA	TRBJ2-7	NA	CASSLGITYEQYF	TGTGCCAGCAGCTTAGGGATTACCTACGAGCAGTACTTC
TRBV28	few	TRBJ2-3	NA	CASSLGGSTDTQYF	TGTGCCAGCAGTTTGGGAGGAAGCACAGATACGCAGTATTTT
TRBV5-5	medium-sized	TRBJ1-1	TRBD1	CASSSGTGTNTEAFF	TGTGCCAGCAGCTCTGGGACAGGGACAAATACTGAAGCTTTCTTT
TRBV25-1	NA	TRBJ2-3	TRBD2	CASASPGLAGVDTQYF	TGTGCCAGCGCGTCTCCCGGACTAGCGGGGGTAGATACGCAGTATTTT
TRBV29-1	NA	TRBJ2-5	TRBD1	CSVRQGQETQYF	TGCAGCGTTCGACAGGGTCAAGAGACCCAGTACTTC
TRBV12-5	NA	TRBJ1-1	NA	CASGLVSGRATEAFF	TGTGCTAGTGGTTTGGTTTCGGGCAGGGCCACTGAAGCTTTCTTT
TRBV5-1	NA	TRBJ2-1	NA	CASSLVGPDHNEQFF	TGCGCCAGCAGCTTGGTGGGACCGGACCACAATGAGCAGTTCTTC
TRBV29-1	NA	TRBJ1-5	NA	CSVKQGEQPQHF	TGCAGCGTTAAGCAGGGTGAGCAGCCCCAGCATTTT
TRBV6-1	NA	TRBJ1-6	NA	CASSLGTYNSPLHF	TGTGCCAGCAGTTTAGGGACCTATAATTCACCCCTCCACTTT
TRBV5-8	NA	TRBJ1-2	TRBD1	CASSLGTAYYGYTF	TGTGCCAGCAGCCTAGGGACAGCTTACTATGGCTACACCTTC
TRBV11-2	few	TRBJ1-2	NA	CASSSAHGYTF	TGTGCCAGCAGCTCTGCTCATGGCTACACCTTC
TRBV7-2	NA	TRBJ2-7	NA	CASRSRTNTGGEQYF	TGTGCCAGCAGATCGAGGACTAACACTGGGGGGGAGCAGTACTTC
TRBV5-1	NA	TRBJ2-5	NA	CASSPPGAQETQYF	TGCGCCAGCTCTCCCCCCGGCGCACAAGAGACCCAGTACTTC